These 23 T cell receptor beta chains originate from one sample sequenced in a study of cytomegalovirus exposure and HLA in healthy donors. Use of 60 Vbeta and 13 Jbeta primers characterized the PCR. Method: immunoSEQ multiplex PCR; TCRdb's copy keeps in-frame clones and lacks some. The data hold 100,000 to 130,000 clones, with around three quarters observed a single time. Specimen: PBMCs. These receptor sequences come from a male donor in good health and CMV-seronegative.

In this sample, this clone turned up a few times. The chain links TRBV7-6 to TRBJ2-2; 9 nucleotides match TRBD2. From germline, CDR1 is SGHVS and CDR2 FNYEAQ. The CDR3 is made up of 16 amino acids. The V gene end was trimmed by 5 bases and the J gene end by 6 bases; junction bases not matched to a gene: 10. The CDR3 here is CASSTLAGVRAGELFF. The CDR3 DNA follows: TGTGCCAGCAGCACTTTAGCGGGAGTTAGGGCCGGGGAGCTGTTTTTT.

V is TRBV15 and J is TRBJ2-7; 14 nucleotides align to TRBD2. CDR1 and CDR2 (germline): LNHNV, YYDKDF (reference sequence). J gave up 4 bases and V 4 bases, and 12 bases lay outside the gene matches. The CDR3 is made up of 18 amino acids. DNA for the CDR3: TGTGCCACCAGCACGCGACGACTAGCGGGAGGGGACTTATACGAGCAGTACTTC. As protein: CATSTRRLAGGDLYEQYF.

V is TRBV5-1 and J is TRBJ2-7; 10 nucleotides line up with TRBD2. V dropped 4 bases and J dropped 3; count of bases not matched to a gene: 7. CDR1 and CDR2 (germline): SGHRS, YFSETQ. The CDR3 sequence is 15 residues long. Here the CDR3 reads CASSPLAGGLYEQYF. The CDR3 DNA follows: TGCGCCAGCAGCCCCTTAGCGGGAGGTCTCTACGAGCAGTACTTC.

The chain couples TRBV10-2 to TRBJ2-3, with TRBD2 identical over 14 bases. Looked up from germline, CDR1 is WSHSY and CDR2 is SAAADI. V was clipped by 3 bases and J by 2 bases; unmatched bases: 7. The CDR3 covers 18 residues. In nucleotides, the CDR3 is TGCGCCAGCAGTGAATTCGGACTAGCGGGAGGCCTCACAGATACGCAGTATTTT. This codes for CASSEFGLAGGLTDTQYF.

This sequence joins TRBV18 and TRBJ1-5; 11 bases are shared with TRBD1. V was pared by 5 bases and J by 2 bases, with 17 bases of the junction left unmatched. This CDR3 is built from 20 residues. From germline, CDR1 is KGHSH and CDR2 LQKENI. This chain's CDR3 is CASSSGPDRGLLGGNQPQHF. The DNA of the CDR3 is TGTGCCAGCTCATCCGGTCCGGACAGGGGGCTCCTTGGCGGCAATCAGCCCCAGCATTTT.

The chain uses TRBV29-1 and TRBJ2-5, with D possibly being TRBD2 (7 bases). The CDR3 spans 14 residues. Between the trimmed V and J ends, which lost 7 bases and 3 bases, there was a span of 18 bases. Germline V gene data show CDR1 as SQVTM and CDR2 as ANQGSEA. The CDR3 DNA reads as TGCAGCGCCCCAAGGAGGGGGGGTGAAGAGACCCAGTACTTC. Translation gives CSAPRRGGEETQYF.

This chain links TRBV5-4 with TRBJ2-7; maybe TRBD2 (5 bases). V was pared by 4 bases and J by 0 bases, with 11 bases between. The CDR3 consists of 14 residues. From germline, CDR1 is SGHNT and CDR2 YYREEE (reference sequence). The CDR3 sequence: CASSADSSSYEQYF. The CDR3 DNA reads TGTGCCAGCAGCGCGGACTCGAGCTCCTACGAGCAGTACTTC.

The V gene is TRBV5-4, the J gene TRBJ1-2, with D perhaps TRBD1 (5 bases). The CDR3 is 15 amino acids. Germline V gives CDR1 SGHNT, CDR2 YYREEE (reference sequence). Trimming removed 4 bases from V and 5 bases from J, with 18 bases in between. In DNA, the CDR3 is TGTGCCAGCAGCGCGGGGCCCGGCGGGGGGTATGGCTACACCTTC. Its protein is CASSAGPGGGYGYTF.

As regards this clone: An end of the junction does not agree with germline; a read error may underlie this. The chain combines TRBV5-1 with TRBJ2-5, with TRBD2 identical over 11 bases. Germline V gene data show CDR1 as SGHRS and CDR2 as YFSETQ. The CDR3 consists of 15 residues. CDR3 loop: CASSLGLAGQESQYF. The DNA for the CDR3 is TGCGCCAGCAGCCTCGGACTAGCGGGCCAAGAGAGCCAGTACTTC.

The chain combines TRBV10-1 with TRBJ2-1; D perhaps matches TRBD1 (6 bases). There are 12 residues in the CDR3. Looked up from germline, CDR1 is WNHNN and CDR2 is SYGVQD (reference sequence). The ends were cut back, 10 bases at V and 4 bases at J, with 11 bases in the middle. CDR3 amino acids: CATQGGYNEQFF. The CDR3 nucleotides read TGCGCCACCCAAGGGGGATACAATGAGCAGTTCTTC.

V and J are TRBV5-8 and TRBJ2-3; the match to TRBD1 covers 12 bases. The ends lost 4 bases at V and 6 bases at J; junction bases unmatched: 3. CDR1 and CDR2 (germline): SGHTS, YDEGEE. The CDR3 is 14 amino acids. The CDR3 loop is CASSPGTGGDTQYF. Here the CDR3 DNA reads TGTGCCAGCAGCCCCGGGACAGGGGGCGATACGCAGTATTTT. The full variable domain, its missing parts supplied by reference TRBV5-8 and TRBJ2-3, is EAGVTQSPTHLIKTRGQQATLRCSPISGHTSVYWYQQALGLGLQFLLWYDEGEERNRGNFPPRFSGRQFPNYSSELNVNALELEDSALYLCASSPGTGGDTQYFGPGTRLTVL.

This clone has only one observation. The CDR3 DNA follows: TGTGCCAGCACCGATAGCGGGAGCGCCCCCCATAGCACAGATACGCAGTATTTT. Its translation: CASTDSGSAPHSTDTQYF. The V gene is TRBV27, the J gene TRBJ2-3; TRBD2 agrees at 9 bases. Trimming took 7 bases from V and 0 from J; bases not matched to a gene: 14. CDR1 and CDR2 (germline): MNHEY, SMNVEV (reference sequence). The CDR3 consists of 18 residues.

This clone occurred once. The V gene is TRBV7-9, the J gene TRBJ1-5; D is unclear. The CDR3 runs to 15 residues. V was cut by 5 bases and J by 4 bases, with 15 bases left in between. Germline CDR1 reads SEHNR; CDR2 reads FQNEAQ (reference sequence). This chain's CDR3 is CASSDGGKGNQPQHF. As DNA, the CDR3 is TGTGCCAGCAGCGATGGAGGGAAAGGAAATCAGCCCCAGCATTTT.

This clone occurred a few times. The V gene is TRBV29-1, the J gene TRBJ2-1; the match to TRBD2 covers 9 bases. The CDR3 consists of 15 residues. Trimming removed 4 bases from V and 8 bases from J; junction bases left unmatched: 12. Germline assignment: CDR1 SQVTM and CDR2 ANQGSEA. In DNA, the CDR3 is TGCAGCGTTGTTGTCGTGGCGGGAGGGCAATATGAGCAGTTCTTC. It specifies CSVVVVAGGQYEQFF.

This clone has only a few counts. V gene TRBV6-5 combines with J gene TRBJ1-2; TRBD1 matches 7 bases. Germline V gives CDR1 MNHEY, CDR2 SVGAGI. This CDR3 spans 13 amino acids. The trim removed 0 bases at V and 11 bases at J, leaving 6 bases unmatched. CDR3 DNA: TGTGCCAGCAGTTACTCGCGGACACAGGGGTACACCTTC. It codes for CASSYSRTQGYTF.

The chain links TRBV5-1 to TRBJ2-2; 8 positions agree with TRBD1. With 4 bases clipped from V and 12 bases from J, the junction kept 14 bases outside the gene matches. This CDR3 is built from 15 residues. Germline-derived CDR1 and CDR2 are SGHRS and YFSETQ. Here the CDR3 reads CASSVGQGRYGKLFF. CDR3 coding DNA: TGCGCCAGCAGCGTCGGACAGGGCCGGTATGGAAAGCTGTTTTTT. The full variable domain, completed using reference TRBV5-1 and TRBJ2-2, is KAGVTQTPRYLIKTRGQQVTLSCSPISGHRSVSWYQQTPGQGLQFLFEYFSETQRNKGNFPGRFSGRQFSNSRSEMNVSTLELGDSALYLCASSVGQGRYGKLFFGEGSRLTVL.

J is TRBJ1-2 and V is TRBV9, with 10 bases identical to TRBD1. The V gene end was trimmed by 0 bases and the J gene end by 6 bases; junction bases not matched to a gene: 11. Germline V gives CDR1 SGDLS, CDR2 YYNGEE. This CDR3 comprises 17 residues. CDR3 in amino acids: CASSVARDRGGRNGYTF. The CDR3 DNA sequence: TGTGCCAGCAGCGTAGCCCGGGACAGGGGTGGAAGAAATGGCTACACCTTC.

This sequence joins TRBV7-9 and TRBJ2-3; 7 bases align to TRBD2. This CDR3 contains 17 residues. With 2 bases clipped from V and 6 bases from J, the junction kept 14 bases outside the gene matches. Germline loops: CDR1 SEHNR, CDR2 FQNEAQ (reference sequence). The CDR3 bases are TGTGCCAGCAGCTTACGTCGTCTAGCGGAGACGGGGGATACGCAGTATTTT. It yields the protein CASSLRRLAETGDTQYF.

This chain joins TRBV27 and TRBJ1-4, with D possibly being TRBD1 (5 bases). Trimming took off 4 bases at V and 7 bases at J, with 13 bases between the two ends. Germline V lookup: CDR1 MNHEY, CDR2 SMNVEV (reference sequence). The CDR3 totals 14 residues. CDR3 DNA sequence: TGTGCCAGCAGTTCAGGGTATAACGTTGAAAAACTGTTTTTT. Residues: CASSSGYNVEKLFF.

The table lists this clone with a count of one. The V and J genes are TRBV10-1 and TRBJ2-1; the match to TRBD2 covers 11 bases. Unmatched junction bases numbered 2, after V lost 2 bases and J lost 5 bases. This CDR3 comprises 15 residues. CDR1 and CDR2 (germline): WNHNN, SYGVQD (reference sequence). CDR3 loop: CASSEGTSGHNEQFF. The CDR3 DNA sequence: TGCGCCAGCAGTGAGGGGACTAGCGGCCACAATGAGCAGTTCTTC.

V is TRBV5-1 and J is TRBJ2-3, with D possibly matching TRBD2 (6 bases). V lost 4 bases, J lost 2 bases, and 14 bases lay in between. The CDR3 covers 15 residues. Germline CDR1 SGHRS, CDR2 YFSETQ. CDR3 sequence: CASSPVSGHTDTQYF. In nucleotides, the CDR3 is TGCGCCAGCAGCCCCGTTAGCGGACACACAGATACGCAGTATTTT.

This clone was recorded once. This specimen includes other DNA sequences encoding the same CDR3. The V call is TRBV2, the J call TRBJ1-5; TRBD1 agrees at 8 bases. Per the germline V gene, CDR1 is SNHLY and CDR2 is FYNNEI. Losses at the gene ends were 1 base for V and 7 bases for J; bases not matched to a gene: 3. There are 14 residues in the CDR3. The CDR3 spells CASSEGTGNQPQHF. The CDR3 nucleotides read TGTGCCAGCAGTGAAGGGACAGGGAACCAGCCCCAGCATTTT.

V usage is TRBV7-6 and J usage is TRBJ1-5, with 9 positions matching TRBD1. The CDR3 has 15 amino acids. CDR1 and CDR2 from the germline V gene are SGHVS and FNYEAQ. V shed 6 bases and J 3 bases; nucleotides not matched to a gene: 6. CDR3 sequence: CASSLDRGYNQPQHF. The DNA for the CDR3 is TGTGCCAGCAGTCTCGACAGGGGGTACAATCAGCCCCAGCATTTT.